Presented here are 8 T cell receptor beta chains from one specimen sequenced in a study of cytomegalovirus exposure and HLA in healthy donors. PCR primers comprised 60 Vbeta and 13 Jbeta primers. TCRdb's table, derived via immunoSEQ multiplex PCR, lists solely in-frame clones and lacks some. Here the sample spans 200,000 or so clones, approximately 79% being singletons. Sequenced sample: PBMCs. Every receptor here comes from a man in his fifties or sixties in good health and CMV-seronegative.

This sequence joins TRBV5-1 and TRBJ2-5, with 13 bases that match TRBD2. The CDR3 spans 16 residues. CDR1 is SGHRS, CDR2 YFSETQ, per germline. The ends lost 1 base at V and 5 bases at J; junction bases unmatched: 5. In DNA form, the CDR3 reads TGCGCCAGCAGCTTGACCGGACTAGCGGGAGCTGAGACCCAGTACTTC. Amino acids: CASSLTGLAGAETQYF.

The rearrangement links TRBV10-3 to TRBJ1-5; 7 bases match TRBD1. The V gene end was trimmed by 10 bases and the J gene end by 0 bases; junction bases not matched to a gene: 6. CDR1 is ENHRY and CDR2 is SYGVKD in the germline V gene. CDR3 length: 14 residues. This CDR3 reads CASPTGDSNQPQHF. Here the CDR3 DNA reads TGTGCCAGCCCCACAGGGGATAGCAATCAGCCCCAGCATTTT.

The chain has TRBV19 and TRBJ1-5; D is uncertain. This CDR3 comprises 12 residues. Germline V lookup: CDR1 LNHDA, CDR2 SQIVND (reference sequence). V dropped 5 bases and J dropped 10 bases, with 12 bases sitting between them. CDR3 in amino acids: CASSPLGSPQHF. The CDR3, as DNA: TGTGCCAGTAGTCCCCTGGGCTCTCCCCAGCATTTT.

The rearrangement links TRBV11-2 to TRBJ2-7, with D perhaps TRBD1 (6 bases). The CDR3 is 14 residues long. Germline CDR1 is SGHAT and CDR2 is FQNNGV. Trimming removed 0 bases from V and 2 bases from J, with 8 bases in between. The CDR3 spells CASSLDRGTYEQYF. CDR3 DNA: TGTGCCAGCAGCTTAGACAGGGGTACCTACGAGCAGTACTTC.

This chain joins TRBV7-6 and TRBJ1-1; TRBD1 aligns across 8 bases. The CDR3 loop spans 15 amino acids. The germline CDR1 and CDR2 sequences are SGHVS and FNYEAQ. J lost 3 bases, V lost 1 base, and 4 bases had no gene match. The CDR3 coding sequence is TGTGCCAGCAGCTTAGGGAACAGGGGGGACACTGAAGCTTTCTTT. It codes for CASSLGNRGDTEAFF.

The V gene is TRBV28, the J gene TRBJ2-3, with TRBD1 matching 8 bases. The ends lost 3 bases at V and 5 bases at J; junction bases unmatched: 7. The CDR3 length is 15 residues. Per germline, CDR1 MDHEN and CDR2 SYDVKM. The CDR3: CASSFPDRAKDTQYF. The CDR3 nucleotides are TGTGCCAGCAGTTTTCCGGACAGGGCGAAAGATACGCAGTATTTT. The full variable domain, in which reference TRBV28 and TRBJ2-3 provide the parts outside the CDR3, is DVKVTQSSRYLVKRTGEKVFLECVQDMDHENMFWYRQDPGLGLRLIYFSYDVKMKEKGDIPEGYSVSREKKERFSLILESASTNQTSMYLCASSFPDRAKDTQYFGPGTRLTVL.

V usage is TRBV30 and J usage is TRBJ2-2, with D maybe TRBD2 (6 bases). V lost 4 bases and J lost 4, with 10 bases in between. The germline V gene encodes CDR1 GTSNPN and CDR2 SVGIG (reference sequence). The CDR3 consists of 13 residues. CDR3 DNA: TGTGCCTGGACCTTTAGCGGCACCGGGGAGCTGTTTTTT. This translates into CAWTFSGTGELFF.

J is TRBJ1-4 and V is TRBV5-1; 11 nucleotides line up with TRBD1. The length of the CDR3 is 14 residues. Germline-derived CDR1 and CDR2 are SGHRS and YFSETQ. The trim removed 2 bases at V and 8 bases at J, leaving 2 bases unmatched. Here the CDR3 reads CASSLGQGAEKLFF. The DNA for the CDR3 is TGCGCCAGCAGCTTAGGACAGGGGGCGGAAAAACTGTTTTTT.